Shown below are 27 T cell receptor beta chains from a single sample sequenced in a study of shared clonotypes between healthy human individuals. Repertoires were generated with immunoSEQ multiplex PCR, while TCRdb's copy carries only in-frame clones and drops some. This sample has 2,500,000 or so clones, with roughly nine tenths found just once. The sequenced material came from naive CD4+ T cells sorted from blood. Subset denoted: CD45RA+ positively selected. The receptor source for this set is a man between 18 and 29 years old in good health.

The chain links TRBV6-6 to TRBJ1-3; a weak D match, TRBD1 (5 bases). CDR1 and CDR2 (germline): MNHNY, SVGAGI (reference sequence). Deletions cut 10 bases from V and 0 bases from J, with 16 bases between. The CDR3 is 15 amino acids. The CDR3: CATQRGRNSGNTIYF. Written as DNA, the CDR3 is TGTGCCACTCAAAGGGGACGTAACTCTGGAAACACCATATATTTT.

The CDR3 protein is CSASPGLASDTQYF. CDR3 in DNA: TGCAGCGCCTCGCCCGGACTAGCATCAGATACGCAGTATTTT. The V and J genes are TRBV29-1 and TRBJ2-3, with TRBD2 identical over 8 bases. The germline V gene encodes CDR1 SQVTM and CDR2 ANQGSEA. Trimming took 7 bases from V and 4 from J; bases not matched to a gene: 10. The CDR3 is made up of 14 amino acids.

The chain employs TRBV6-5 and TRBJ2-7; the D gene is possibly TRBD2 (7 bases). CDR3 length: 15 amino acids. V lost 5 bases to trimming and J lost 4 bases, with 18 bases between them. From germline, CDR1 is MNHEY and CDR2 SVGAGI. This CDR3 reads CASSGGAGTPYEQYF. The DNA of the CDR3 is TGTGCCAGCAGTGGGGGGGCCGGGACACCTTACGAGCAGTACTTC.

The chain joins TRBV28 to TRBJ2-5; the D gene could be TRBD1 or TRBD2 (5 bases each). Trimming stripped 5 bases from V and 11 bases from J, with 15 bases between. The CDR3 loop spans 12 amino acids. Germline values: CDR1 MDHEN, CDR2 SYDVKM. The CDR3 loop reads CASSAPGRGQYF. CDR3 nucleotides: TGTGCCAGCAGTGCCCCAGGGCGCGGGCAGTACTTC.

The J gene is TRBJ1-4, the V gene TRBV5-4, with D perhaps matching TRBD1 (6 bases). Germline V gene lookup returns CDR1 SGHNT and CDR2 YYREEE (reference sequence). This CDR3 is 14 amino acids long. Trimming took off 3 bases at V and 7 bases at J, with 13 bases between the two ends. CDR3 amino acids: CASSWDKQGEKLFF. In DNA form, the CDR3 reads TGTGCCAGCAGCTGGGACAAGCAAGGTGAAAAACTGTTTTTT.

Details on this clone: Different DNA sequences within this sample yield the same CDR3. The genes are TRBV6-5 and TRBJ2-7, with 7 bases fitting TRBD2. Germline CDR1 reads MNHEY; CDR2 reads SVGAGI. CDR3 size: 15 residues. The V segment lost 0 bases and the J segment 0 bases; nucleotides outside the gene matches: 2. The CDR3 sequence: CASSYSSGGSYEQYF. The CDR3 DNA sequence: TGTGCCAGCAGTTACTCATCGGGGGGCTCCTACGAGCAGTACTTC.

This clone was observed many times. This chain connects TRBV6-4 to TRBJ2-3, with a weak D call TRBD2 (6 bases). Trimming took 6 bases from V and 4 from J, leaving 14 bases between them. Germline values: CDR1 MRHNA, CDR2 SNTAGT. The CDR3 has 14 residues. CDR3 nucleotides: TGTGCCAGCAGCGCCTCCGGGGAGGCAGATACGCAGTATTTT. It yields the protein CASSASGEADTQYF.

The genes are TRBV5-1 and TRBJ1-1, with D possibly TRBD1 on 5 matching bases. Trimming left V 5 bases short and J 8 bases short, with 22 bases between. CDR1 and CDR2 (germline): SGHRS, YFSETQ. This CDR3 is 15 amino acids long. CDR3 region: CASSSIPGRTAEAFF. CDR3 nucleotide sequence: TGCGCCAGCAGTTCAATCCCGGGACGAACGGCGGAAGCTTTCTTT.

This clone was recorded a few times. The genes are TRBV28 and TRBJ1-1; D is undetermined. The CDR3 totals 14 residues. Germline V lookup: CDR1 MDHEN, CDR2 SYDVKM. Trimming shortened V by 5 bases and J by 3 bases, and 13 bases separated the two germline ends. CDR3 in DNA: TGTGCCAGCAGTCCCCCGGCAGCTTACACTGAAGCTTTCTTT. Amino acid sequence: CASSPPAAYTEAFF.

The rearrangement uses TRBV9 and TRBJ2-3; TRBD2 matches 11 bases. Germline V gene data show CDR1 as SGDLS and CDR2 as YYNGEE. Losses at the gene ends were 1 base for V and 7 bases for J; bases not matched to a gene: 8. The CDR3 loop spans 16 amino acids. CDR3 DNA: TGTGCCAGCAGCGTATCTGGTAGCGGGGGGGCACATACGCAGTATTTT. This translates into CASSVSGSGGAHTQYF.

This clone was seen only a few times. This same CDR3 is encoded by further DNA sequences in the sample. V is TRBV30 and J is TRBJ1-1, with D unresolved. The V and J ends lost 6 bases and 1 base respectively, with 6 bases between them. The CDR3 has 11 amino acids. Per germline, CDR1 GTSNPN and CDR2 SVGIG (reference sequence). The chain's CDR3 is CACRQNTEAFF. CDR3 nucleotides: TGTGCCTGCCGACAGAACACTGAAGCTTTCTTT.

This sequence joins TRBV9 and TRBJ2-5, with 7 nucleotides matching TRBD2. V shed 0 bases, J shed 2 bases, and the junction held 1 base outside the gene matches. This CDR3 has 14 residues. Germline CDR1 reads SGDLS; CDR2 reads YYNGEE. CDR3 residues: CASSVVGGQETQYF. The DNA for the CDR3 is TGTGCCAGCAGCGTAGTCGGGGGGCAAGAGACCCAGTACTTC.

The gene calls are TRBV5-1 and TRBJ1-1; no firm D call. Germline assignment: CDR1 SGHRS and CDR2 YFSETQ. The CDR3 is made up of 14 amino acids. V lost 0 bases and J 4 bases, leaving 10 bases between the germline ends. CDR3 protein: CASSLGGPATEAFF. The DNA of the CDR3 is TGCGCCAGCAGCTTGGGCGGCCCTGCCACTGAAGCTTTCTTT.

The gene calls are TRBV5-1 and TRBJ1-1; TRBD1 is a possible D gene (6 bases). V was clipped by 4 bases and J by 4 bases, with 14 bases between them. The CDR3 sequence is 14 residues long. The germline CDR1 and CDR2 sequences are SGHRS and YFSETQ. The CDR3 DNA follows: TGCGCCAGCAGCGCCGAGACAGGACGCACTGAAGCTTTCTTT. It specifies CASSAETGRTEAFF. Complete variable domain (other parts from reference TRBV5-1 and TRBJ1-1): KAGVTQTPRYLIKTRGQQVTLSCSPISGHRSVSWYQQTPGQGLQFLFEYFSETQRNKGNFPGRFSGRQFSNSRSEMNVSTLELGDSALYLCASSAETGRTEAFFGQGTRLTVV.

This clone was picked up one time. The rearrangement joins TRBV9 to TRBJ2-7, with 9 positions matching TRBD1. V lost 5 bases and J lost 2; bases outside the gene matches: 5. Germline CDR1 is SGDLS and CDR2 is YYNGEE. The CDR3 is 14 amino acids. DNA for the CDR3: TGTGCCAGCAGTACCGGGACAGGGACCTACGAGCAGTACTTC. Translating it yields CASSTGTGTYEQYF.

CDR3 loop: CASSLRTSGAINEQFF. The CDR3 DNA sequence: TGCGCCAGCAGCCTAAGGACTAGCGGGGCGATCAATGAGCAGTTCTTC. V gene TRBV5-1 combines with J gene TRBJ2-1; 12 nucleotides align to TRBD2. Losses at the gene ends were 4 bases for V and 6 bases for J; bases not matched to a gene: 8. The CDR3 is 16 residues long. Germline V gives CDR1 SGHRS, CDR2 YFSETQ.

Turning to this clone: The junction shows a germline mismatch at one end, possibly a read error. This chain connects TRBV4-1 to TRBJ1-2; the D gene is possibly TRBD1 (6 bases). Germline lookup yields CDR1 MGHRA and CDR2 YSYEKL. CDR3 length: 17 residues. The DNA for the CDR3 is TGCGCCGGCAGCCACGGGACATACCGCCAAGCTAACTATGGCTACACCTTC. This sequence encodes CAGSHGTYRQANYGYTF.

This chain links TRBV6-1 with TRBJ2-7; tentatively, D is TRBD1 or TRBD2 (5 bases each). Germline values: CDR1 MNHNS, CDR2 SASEGT. The CDR3 has 13 residues. V was pared by 7 bases and J by 6 bases, with 16 bases between. DNA of the CDR3: TGTGCCAGCAAGCGGAAGGACACCTCCGAGCAGTACTTC. Amino acids: CASKRKDTSEQYF.

The chain has TRBV19 and TRBJ2-2, with a tentative D call TRBD1 (6 bases). Germline V lookup: CDR1 LNHDA, CDR2 SQIVND (reference sequence). V lost 7 bases to trimming and J lost 5 bases, with 11 bases between them. The CDR3 runs 13 residues. The CDR3 sequence is CASIDRMTGELFF. CDR3 nucleotide sequence: TGTGCCAGTATAGACAGGATGACCGGGGAGCTGTTTTTT.

This rearrangement joins TRBV6-1 to TRBJ1-4; no firm D call. CDR3 length equals 15 residues. The V gene's germline CDR1 is MNHNS and CDR2 SASEGT. Trimming stripped 3 bases from V and 4 bases from J, with 12 bases between. The CDR3 DNA reads as TGTGCCAGCAGTGATCTACAGTTCCGTAATGAAAAACTGTTTTTT. This encodes CASSDLQFRNEKLFF.

The rearrangement uses TRBV7-8 and TRBJ1-5; TRBD1 might be the D (5 bases). The CDR3 has 14 amino acids. CDR1 SGHVS and CDR2 FQNEAQ come from the germline V gene. V was clipped by 1 base and J by 2 bases, with 6 bases between them. CDR3 sequence reads: CASSLVRGNQPQHF. The DNA for the CDR3 is TGTGCCAGCAGCTTAGTCAGGGGCAATCAGCCCCAGCATTTT.

Turning to this clone: The junction departs from the called germline gene at one end, perhaps through a read error. The rearrangement links TRBV7-7 to TRBJ2-3; TRBD1 is a possible D gene (6 bases). Germline CDR1 is SSHAT and CDR2 is FNYEAQ (reference sequence). The CDR3 has 15 amino acids. The CDR3 reads CASSLAGGGLDTQYF. CDR3 DNA sequence: TGTGCTAGCAGCTTAGCCGGTGGGGGCCTAGATACGCAGTATTTT. Looking up the rest from reference TRBV7-7 and TRBJ2-3 gives the full variable domain: GAGVSQSPRYKVTKRGQDVTLRCDPISSHATLYWYQQALGQGPEFLTYFNYEAQPDKSGLPSDRFSAERPEGSISTLTIQRTEQRDSAMYRCASSLAGGGLDTQYFGPGTRLTVL.

The V and J genes are TRBV11-2 and TRBJ2-4; perhaps TRBD2 as D (5 bases). This CDR3 has 14 residues. Trimming cost V 5 bases and J 2 bases, with 10 bases left between them. CDR1 is SGHAT, CDR2 FQNNGV, per germline. CDR3 DNA sequence: TGTGCCAGCAGCCCCAGCGGAACCAAAAACATTCAGTACTTC. Translating gives CASSPSGTKNIQYF.

This chain's CDR3 is CASSWEGVNTGELFF. The CDR3 DNA follows: TGCGCCAGCAGCTGGGAAGGGGTGAACACCGGGGAGCTGTTTTTT. This chain uses TRBV5-1 with TRBJ2-2; the D gene is possibly TRBD1 (5 bases). Germline CDR1 is SGHRS and CDR2 is YFSETQ. The CDR3 runs to 15 residues. The ends were cut back, 3 bases at V and 1 base at J, with 10 bases in the middle.

For this clone: This sample also contains other DNA sequences that code for the same CDR3. The chain combines TRBV5-1 with TRBJ1-5; D perhaps matches TRBD1 (5 bases). CDR3 size: 15 residues. V was trimmed by 0 bases and J by 1 base, leaving 8 bases between them. Germline V gives CDR1 SGHRS, CDR2 YFSETQ. The CDR3 loop is CASSLVPGSNQPQHF. The CDR3 DNA reads TGCGCCAGCAGCTTGGTCCCAGGGAGCAATCAGCCCCAGCATTTT.

This clone was observed once. This sequence joins TRBV6-5 and TRBJ1-4; 11 bases fit TRBD1. The V and J ends lost 7 bases and 7 bases, in that order; junction bases with no gene match: 8. CDR1 and CDR2 (germline): MNHEY, SVGAGI. This CDR3 region has 15 residues. CDR3 sequence reads: CASMELGTGGEKLFF. As DNA, the CDR3 is TGTGCCAGCATGGAATTGGGGACAGGGGGTGAAAAACTGTTTTTT.

The chain has TRBV12-1 and TRBJ2-7; TRBD2, the D gene given by the table, was not confirmed from the DNA. TRBV12-1 is assigned pseudogene status. This CDR3 is 16 amino acids long. CDR3 protein: CASSPPGLADSYEQYF. The CDR3 nucleotides are TGTGCCAGCAGCCCTCCCGGACTAGCGGACTCCTACGAGCAGTACTTC.